One and the same sample provided the 17 T cell receptor beta chains below, sequenced in a study of CD8+ T cells in alopecia areata listed by TCRdb under 2018. Receptor amplification or capture employed the immunoSEQ multiplex PCR assay. RNA was extracted from all samples and reverse transcribed into cDNA as template for TCR sequencing. This immuneACCESS table, as held by TCRdb, lists in-frame sequences with V and J called but not all clones. Of the missing ones, under half trace to an unresolved V gene in checked studies; the others have no known cause. The sample table records under 250,000 clones; 56% of these occur just once. The top ten clonotypes cover around 5% of the sample. The sample taken for sequencing was CD8+ T cells sorted from blood. Receptors originate from a human donor in good health.

This chain links TRBV29-1 with TRBJ1-2; TRBD1 agrees at 7 bases. Trimming at V came to 4 bases and at J to 7 bases, leaving 3 bases not matched to a gene. CDR1 and CDR2 (germline): SQVTM, ANQGSEA. The CDR3 is 11 residues long. DNA for the CDR3: TGCAGCGTTGCAGACAGGGTTGGCTACACCTTC. Its translation is CSVADRVGYTF.

This CDR3 is CASSLGTGHFEQYF. CDR3 nucleotides: TGTGCCAGCAGCTTGGGGACGGGACACTTCGAGCAGTACTTC. The V call is TRBV5-6, the J call TRBJ2-7; a possible D gene is TRBD1 (6 bases). Trimming cost V 0 bases and J 6 bases, with 13 bases left between them. There are 14 residues in the CDR3. The germline V gene encodes CDR1 SGHDT and CDR2 YYEEEE.

The CDR3 reads CASSLAGGQGQEQYF. CDR3 coding DNA: TGTGCCAGCAGCCTCGCGGGGGGACAGGGGCAGGAGCAGTACTTC. V is TRBV9 and J is TRBJ2-7, with 10 bases fitting TRBD1. Looked up from germline, CDR1 is SGDLS and CDR2 is YYNGEE. The CDR3 has 15 residues. Trimming took 4 bases from V and 7 from J; bases not matched to a gene: 11.

This clone was seen only once. This chain joins TRBV27 and TRBJ1-1, with a weak D call TRBD1 (6 bases). The V end was cut by 6 bases, the J end by 7 bases, with 18 bases between. Looked up from germline, CDR1 is MNHEY and CDR2 is SMNVEV (reference sequence). The CDR3 is made up of 14 amino acids. As DNA, the CDR3 is TGTGCCAGCAGCTCCCGAGGGGGGCTTAATGAAGCTTTCTTT. Translation: CASSSRGGLNEAFF.

The chain employs TRBV6-6 and TRBJ2-7; D is possibly TRBD1 (6 bases). The germline V gene has CDR1 MNHNY and CDR2 SVGAGI (reference sequence). The V and J ends lost 2 bases and 3 bases respectively, with 8 bases between them. The CDR3 spans 13 residues. The DNA of the CDR3 is TGTGCCAGCAGTTACGGACAGCTCTACGAGCAGTACTTC. Protein: CASSYGQLYEQYF.

The chain employs TRBV4-1 and TRBJ1-2; D might be TRBD1 (5 bases). The CDR3 consists of 15 residues. V lost 1 base and J lost 4, with 13 bases in between. From germline, CDR1 is MGHRA and CDR2 YSYEKL. CDR3 amino acids: CASSQVAGHSYGYTF. In nucleotides, the CDR3 is TGCGCCAGCAGCCAAGTGGCAGGGCATTCCTATGGCTACACCTTC.

The genes are TRBV30 and TRBJ1-1; D is uncertain. This CDR3 is 11 amino acids long. Per germline, CDR1 GTSNPN and CDR2 SVGIG (reference sequence). V lost 5 bases and J lost 4, with 8 bases in between. CDR3 loop: CAWAGVTEAFF. DNA for the CDR3: TGTGCCTGGGCTGGGGTCACTGAAGCTTTCTTT.

This clone appeared once. The chain has TRBV2 and TRBJ2-4; TRBD2 matches 11 bases. This CDR3 has 16 residues. Germline V lookup: CDR1 SNHLY, CDR2 FYNNEI. The V gene end was trimmed by 3 bases and the J gene end by 2 bases; junction bases not matched to a gene: 3. CDR3 in DNA: TGTGCCAGCAGTGATAGCGGGGGGGCCACCAAAAACATTCAGTACTTC. Translation gives CASSDSGGATKNIQYF. Together with reference TRBV2 and TRBJ2-4, the CDR3 gives the full variable domain: EPEVTQTPSHQVTQMGQEVILRCVPISNHLYFYWYRQILGQKVEFLVSFYNNEISEKSEIFDDQFSVERPDGSNFTLKIRSTKLEDSAMYFCASSDSGGATKNIQYFGAGTRLSVL.

The rearrangement joins TRBV29-1 to TRBJ2-5, with no clear D. V lost 6 bases, J lost 3 bases, and 14 bases lay in between. This CDR3 contains 13 residues. Per the germline V gene, CDR1 is SQVTM and CDR2 is ANQGSEA. The CDR3 DNA reads TGCAGCGTGGTGGAGCGAGGAGAAGAGACCCAGTACTTC. Translated: CSVVERGEETQYF.

The chain joins TRBV5-4 to TRBJ2-3; D remains unclear. Germline values: CDR1 SGHNT, CDR2 YYREEE (reference sequence). The V end lost 0 bases, the J end lost 6 bases, and 8 bases lay between the germline ends. The CDR3 sequence is 13 residues long. The CDR3 spells CASSLAPGDTQYF. In DNA, the CDR3 is TGTGCCAGCAGCTTGGCGCCTGGGGATACGCAGTATTTT.

The table lists this clone with a few counts. The CDR3 DNA sequence: TGTGCCAGCAGCGGCCTCGGGACAGACACAGCCTCTGGGGCCAACGTCCTGACTTTC. This translates into CASSGLGTDTASGANVLTF. The chain recombines TRBV9 with TRBJ2-6; TRBD1 matches 7 bases. The CDR3 is made up of 19 amino acids. V gave up 3 bases and J gave up 0 bases; unmatched junction bases: 12. Germline V gives CDR1 SGDLS, CDR2 YYNGEE.

This clone was detected only a few times. The gene calls are TRBV29-1 and TRBJ1-5; no clear D gene. V shed 4 bases and J shed 0 bases, with 7 bases lying between them. CDR1 SQVTM and CDR2 ANQGSEA come from the germline V gene. CDR3 size: 13 residues. Here the CDR3 reads CSVGEGSNQPQHF. CDR3 nucleotide sequence: TGCAGCGTTGGGGAGGGTAGCAATCAGCCCCAGCATTTT.

This rearrangement joins TRBV4-1 to TRBJ1-5, with 10 positions matching TRBD1. V lost 0 bases to trimming and J lost 1 base; unmatched junction nucleotides: 3. The CDR3 has 17 residues. CDR1 and CDR2 from the germline V gene are MGHRA and YSYEKL. The CDR3 DNA follows: TGCGCCAGCAGCCAAGAACCGGGACAGGGGAGCAATCAGCCCCAGCATTTT. As protein: CASSQEPGQGSNQPQHF.

The chain carries TRBV7-8 and TRBJ1-2, with 7 bases lining up with TRBD1. The J segment lost 2 bases and the V segment lost 7 bases, leaving 13 bases of the junction unmatched. Germline assignment: CDR1 SGHVS and CDR2 FQNEAQ. This CDR3 contains 16 residues. In nucleotides, the CDR3 is TGTGCCAGCACCAAATTAACAGGGGTCGACAACTATGGCTACACCTTC. Amino acid sequence: CASTKLTGVDNYGYTF. Full variable domain (rest looked up from reference TRBV7-8 and TRBJ1-2): GAGVSQSPRYKVAKRGQDVALRCDPISGHVSLFWYQQALGQGPEFLTYFQNEAQLDKSGLPSDRFFAERPEGSVSTLKIQRTQQEDSAVYLCASTKLTGVDNYGYTFGSGTRLTVV.

The rearrangement uses TRBV6-1 and TRBJ1-1; D not resolved. In germline, CDR1 is MNHNS, CDR2 SASEGT. Trimming removed 1 base from V and 6 bases from J, with 6 bases in between. The length of the CDR3 is 12 residues. The CDR3 DNA reads TGTGCCAGCAGTGAAGACAGCCCTGAAGCTTTCTTT. Protein product: CASSEDSPEAFF.

The chain is built from TRBV13 and TRBJ1-2; D ambiguous. The CDR3 has 14 residues. CDR1 PRHDT and CDR2 FYEKMQ come from the germline V gene (reference sequence). Trimming cost V 9 bases and J 0 bases, with 14 bases left between them. The CDR3 region is CASSLSEANYGYTF. In DNA, the CDR3 is TGTGCCAGTTCTTTGTCCGAAGCTAACTATGGCTACACCTTC.

The chain joins TRBV15 to TRBJ2-7; 7 nucleotides align to TRBD1. The CDR3 covers 13 residues. CDR1 LNHNV and CDR2 YYDKDF come from the germline V gene (reference sequence). V shed 4 bases and J 6 bases; nucleotides not matched to a gene: 6. The CDR3 region has the DNA TGTGCCACCAGCACCACCTCAGGGGGCGAGCAGTACTTC. It translates to CATSTTSGGEQYF.